Listed below are T cell receptor beta chains from one sample, sequenced in a study of shared clonotypes between healthy human individuals. The assay was immunoSEQ multiplex PCR, and TCRdb's table has in-frame clones only and misses some. The repertoire holds roughly 1 million clones, about 75% seen once, with over 1.3% in the top ten. Sequencing was performed on memory CD4+ T cells sorted from blood. Every receptor here comes from a man aged 18 to 30 in good health. Both conserved end residues are part of each CDR3. Fields, in order: V gene, D gene, J gene, clone size, CDR3 DNA, CDR3 protein. The D gene is left open where the match is weak. Clone size appears in some rows only: once, few, many, or a class for an expanded clone.

V gene: TRBV7-9
D gene: NA
J gene: TRBJ2-7
clone size: NA
CDR3 DNA: TGTGCCAGCAGCTTAATAATAGGTCTACCCCGTTTTGAGCAGTACTTC
CDR3 protein: CASSLIIGLPRFEQYF

V gene: TRBV10-3
D gene: NA
J gene: TRBJ1-2
clone size: once
CDR3 DNA: TGTGCCATGGGGAAAGGGGGATATGGCTACACCTTC
CDR3 protein: CAMGKGGYGYTF

V gene: TRBV6-6
D gene: TRBD1
J gene: TRBJ2-4
clone size: NA
CDR3 DNA: TGTGCCAGCGGATCCCAGGGGGAAAACATTCAGTACTTC
CDR3 protein: CASGSQGENIQYF

V gene: TRBV5-1
D gene: NA
J gene: TRBJ2-2
clone size: NA
CDR3 DNA: TGCGCCAGCAGCTTGTCGACGGTCAACACCGGGGAGCTGTTTTTT
CDR3 protein: CASSLSTVNTGELFF

V gene: TRBV7-8
D gene: NA
J gene: TRBJ1-3
clone size: NA
CDR3 DNA: TGTGCCAGCAGCTTAGCGCTGGGTGGAAACACCATATATTTT
CDR3 protein: CASSLALGGNTIYF

V gene: TRBV30
D gene: NA
J gene: TRBJ1-3
clone size: NA
CDR3 DNA: TGTGCCTGGAGTCTTACAGGGTCAAACTCTGGAAACACCATATATTTT
CDR3 protein: CAWSLTGSNSGNTIYF

V gene: TRBV10-1
D gene: NA
J gene: TRBJ2-5
clone size: NA
CDR3 DNA: TGCGCCAGCAGTGACCAGCGGCAAGAGACCCAGTACTTC
CDR3 protein: CASSDQRQETQYF

V gene: TRBV18
D gene: NA
J gene: TRBJ1-1
clone size: NA
CDR3 DNA: TGTGCCAGCTCACCACCGGGACAGAACACTGAAGCTTTCTTT
CDR3 protein: CASSPPGQNTEAFF

V gene: TRBV29-1
D gene: NA
J gene: TRBJ2-1
clone size: NA
CDR3 DNA: TGCAGCGTCTTGCGACGGGACGGTGAGCAGTTCTTC
CDR3 protein: CSVLRRDGEQFF

V gene: TRBV4-3
D gene: NA
J gene: TRBJ1-3
clone size: NA
CDR3 DNA: TGCGCCAGCAGCCAAGAATGGCAGGGAGCTGGAAACACCATATATTTT
CDR3 protein: CASSQEWQGAGNTIYF

V gene: TRBV10-3
D gene: NA
J gene: TRBJ1-6
clone size: NA
CDR3 DNA: TGTGCCATCAAACAGAGCTCCTATAATTCACCCCTCCACTTT
CDR3 protein: CAIKQSSYNSPLHF

V gene: TRBV6-5
D gene: NA
J gene: TRBJ1-2
clone size: few
CDR3 DNA: TGTGCCAGCAGTTACAGTTCGCCGGCAGCGGGTGGCTACACCTTC
CDR3 protein: CASSYSSPAAGGYTF

V gene: TRBV5-1
D gene: TRBD2
J gene: TRBJ2-5
clone size: NA
CDR3 DNA: TGCGCCAGCAGCCGGGGTCCCAGGGAGGGCCAAGAGACCCAGTACTTC
CDR3 protein: CASSRGPREGQETQYF

V gene: TRBV28
D gene: TRBD2
J gene: TRBJ2-5
clone size: few
CDR3 DNA: TGTGCCAGCAGTCCAGCCCGACCGAGCGGGGGCGGGGAGACCCAGTACTTC
CDR3 protein: CASSPARPSGGGETQYF

V gene: TRBV18
D gene: NA
J gene: TRBJ1-2
clone size: NA
CDR3 DNA: TGTGCCAGCTCACCCCGGGACCTCTATGGCTACACCTTC
CDR3 protein: CASSPRDLYGYTF

V gene: TRBV4-3
D gene: NA
J gene: TRBJ1-6
clone size: medium-sized
CDR3 DNA: TGCGCCAGCAGCGATCAGCATAATTCACCCCTCCACTTT
CDR3 protein: CASSDQHNSPLHF

V gene: TRBV6-1
D gene: NA
J gene: TRBJ1-1
clone size: NA
CDR3 DNA: TGTGCCAGCAGATTTGGGAACACTGAAGCTTTCTTT
CDR3 protein: CASRFGNTEAFF

V gene: TRBV7-9
D gene: NA
J gene: TRBJ1-3
clone size: few
CDR3 DNA: TGTGCCAGCACCGGACAAAGCTCTGGAAACACCATATATTTT
CDR3 protein: CASTGQSSGNTIYF

V gene: TRBV19
D gene: NA
J gene: TRBJ1-5
clone size: few
CDR3 DNA: TGTGCGACAGTGGGTGGGGAGAGCAATCAGCCCCAGCATTTT
CDR3 protein: CATVGGESNQPQHF

V gene: TRBV9
D gene: TRBD2
J gene: TRBJ2-7
clone size: NA
CDR3 DNA: TGTGCCAGCAGCCCCCGGACTAGCGGGGCTACCTCCTACGAGCAGTACTTC
CDR3 protein: CASSPRTSGATSYEQYF

V gene: TRBV6-5
D gene: NA
J gene: TRBJ2-1
clone size: once
CDR3 DNA: TGTGCCAGCAGTTCACAGGGAGATGAGCAGTTCTTC
CDR3 protein: CASSSQGDEQFF

V gene: TRBV28
D gene: TRBD1
J gene: TRBJ1-5
clone size: NA
CDR3 DNA: TGTGCCAGCAGATTACTGGGGACAGGGGCGAATCAGCCCCAGCATTTT
CDR3 protein: CASRLLGTGANQPQHF

V gene: TRBV5-6
D gene: TRBD2
J gene: TRBJ2-1
clone size: NA
CDR3 DNA: TGTGCCAGCTCGCAGCGGGGGGGCTCCTACAATGAGCAGTTCTTC
CDR3 protein: CASSQRGGSYNEQFF

V gene: TRBV25-1
D gene: NA
J gene: TRBJ1-2
clone size: NA
CDR3 DNA: TGTGCCAGCGGGGTCGGAGCTAACTATGGCTACACCTTC
CDR3 protein: CASGVGANYGYTF

V gene: TRBV5-1
D gene: NA
J gene: TRBJ1-1
clone size: NA
CDR3 DNA: TGCGCCAGCAGCTTGGTGAGGGGCCTTAACACTGAAGCTTTCTTT
CDR3 protein: CASSLVRGLNTEAFF

V gene: TRBV2
D gene: NA
J gene: TRBJ1-5
clone size: NA
CDR3 DNA: TGTGCCAGCAGTGGTGTTGGGAATAGCAATCAGCCCCAGCATTTT
CDR3 protein: CASSGVGNSNQPQHF

V gene: TRBV6-5
D gene: TRBD1
J gene: TRBJ1-2
clone size: NA
CDR3 DNA: TGTGCCAGCACTGGGAGACAGGGCTATGGCTACACCTTC
CDR3 protein: CASTGRQGYGYTF

V gene: TRBV27
D gene: NA
J gene: TRBJ2-3
clone size: NA
CDR3 DNA: NA
CDR3 protein: CASSPPFGHGSPYF

V gene: TRBV7-3
D gene: TRBD1
J gene: TRBJ2-5
clone size: NA
CDR3 DNA: TGTGCCAGCAGCCCCCGACAGGGGAAAGAGACCCAGTACTTC
CDR3 protein: CASSPRQGKETQYF

V gene: TRBV7-2
D gene: NA
J gene: TRBJ1-1
clone size: NA
CDR3 DNA: TGTGCCAGCAGCTTAGCGGGCAGGGGAATGAACACTGAAGCTTTCTTT
CDR3 protein: CASSLAGRGMNTEAFF

V gene: TRBV2
D gene: NA
J gene: TRBJ2-1
clone size: NA
CDR3 DNA: TGTGCCAGCAGTAGCCAGGGTGGAAACAGTGAGCAGTTCTTC
CDR3 protein: CASSSQGGNSEQFF

V gene: TRBV5-6
D gene: NA
J gene: TRBJ1-3
clone size: NA
CDR3 DNA: TGTGCCAGCAGCTTGTTGGGTCTCAGGAGGGACTCTGGAAACACCATATATTTT
CDR3 protein: CASSLLGLRRDSGNTIYF

V gene: TRBV2
D gene: TRBD1
J gene: TRBJ1-5
clone size: NA
CDR3 DNA: TGTGCCAGCAGTGGACAGGGGGCCAGTCAGCCCCAGCATTTT
CDR3 protein: CASSGQGASQPQHF

V gene: TRBV18
D gene: TRBD1
J gene: TRBJ1-2
clone size: NA
CDR3 DNA: TGTGCCAGCTCACCACCACAGGGGGACAACTATGGCTACACCTTC
CDR3 protein: CASSPPQGDNYGYTF

V gene: TRBV18
D gene: TRBD1
J gene: TRBJ1-5
clone size: many
CDR3 DNA: TGTGCCAGCTCTCCGGACAGGGGAGGCAATCAGCCCCAGCATTTT
CDR3 protein: CASSPDRGGNQPQHF

V gene: TRBV7-9
D gene: TRBD1
J gene: TRBJ1-4
clone size: NA
CDR3 DNA: TGTGCCAGCAGCTCGGGATCGACACAGGGGGATAGCAAAAAACTGTTTTTT
CDR3 protein: CASSSGSTQGDSKKLFF

V gene: TRBV4-1
D gene: NA
J gene: TRBJ2-3
clone size: NA
CDR3 DNA: TGCGCCAGCAGCCAATCACAGACCCCCACAGATACGCAGTATTTT
CDR3 protein: CASSQSQTPTDTQYF

V gene: TRBV5-1
D gene: TRBD2
J gene: TRBJ2-1
clone size: NA
CDR3 DNA: TGCGCCAGCAGCTTGGAATCGGGACTAGCGGGATTTGATGAGCAGTTCTTC
CDR3 protein: CASSLESGLAGFDEQFF

V gene: TRBV6-6
D gene: NA
J gene: TRBJ2-7
clone size: once
CDR3 DNA: TGTGCCAGCAGTGACACTCGACAGTCCTACGAGCAGTACTTC
CDR3 protein: CASSDTRQSYEQYF

V gene: TRBV5-1
D gene: NA
J gene: TRBJ1-6
clone size: NA
CDR3 DNA: TGCGCCAGCAGCTTGGACGAGGGGACACCCCTCCACTTT
CDR3 protein: CASSLDEGTPLHF

V gene: TRBV9
D gene: TRBD1
J gene: TRBJ2-2
clone size: NA
CDR3 DNA: TGTGCCAGCAGCCCTGGACAGGGCCGAGCCGGGGAGCTGTTTTTT
CDR3 protein: CASSPGQGRAGELFF

V gene: TRBV5-6
D gene: TRBD1
J gene: TRBJ2-7
clone size: once
CDR3 DNA: TGTGCCAGCAGCTTGTTTCTGGGGCCAGGGGGCTACGAGCAGTACTTC
CDR3 protein: CASSLFLGPGGYEQYF

V gene: TRBV6-1
D gene: NA
J gene: TRBJ1-5
clone size: NA
CDR3 DNA: TGTGCCAGCAGTGAACTCGGGGAATGGGTCAATCAGCCCCAGCATTTT
CDR3 protein: CASSELGEWVNQPQHF

V gene: TRBV6-1
D gene: TRBD2
J gene: TRBJ2-1
clone size: NA
CDR3 DNA: TGTGCCAGCAGGGGGACTAGCGGGAGGGCCAATGAGCAGTTCTTC
CDR3 protein: CASRGTSGRANEQFF

V gene: TRBV9
D gene: NA
J gene: TRBJ2-1
clone size: few
CDR3 DNA: TGTGCCAGCAGCTCCGAATGGGTTCCTTACAATGAGCAGTTCTTC
CDR3 protein: CASSSEWVPYNEQFF

V gene: TRBV7-8
D gene: TRBD2
J gene: TRBJ2-3
clone size: NA
CDR3 DNA: TGTGCCAGCAGCCTCGGACTAGCGGGAGGGAGGAGCACAGATACGCAGTATTTT
CDR3 protein: CASSLGLAGGRSTDTQYF

V gene: TRBV10-1
D gene: NA
J gene: TRBJ2-3
clone size: NA
CDR3 DNA: TGCGCCAGCAGTGATGGAGCCCTGGGGCCCACAGATACGCAGTATTTT
CDR3 protein: CASSDGALGPTDTQYF

V gene: TRBV11-1
D gene: NA
J gene: TRBJ2-5
clone size: NA
CDR3 DNA: TGTGCCAGCAGCTTACCGGGGACGGAGACCCAGTACTTC
CDR3 protein: CASSLPGTETQYF

V gene: TRBV5-1
D gene: TRBD2
J gene: TRBJ2-1
clone size: few
CDR3 DNA: TGCGCCAGCAGCTGGGGACTAGCGGGAGTAGGCGGCAATGAGCAGTTCTTC
CDR3 protein: CASSWGLAGVGGNEQFF

V gene: TRBV5-4
D gene: NA
J gene: TRBJ1-1
clone size: NA
CDR3 DNA: TGTGCCAGCAGCTTGTTCGTTGACACTGAAGCTTTCTTT
CDR3 protein: CASSLFVDTEAFF

V gene: TRBV2
D gene: NA
J gene: TRBJ2-7
clone size: NA
CDR3 DNA: TGTGCCAGCAGTGGACGCCGCGGGGTAGCCTTGAGCTCCTACGAGCAGTACTTC
CDR3 protein: CASSGRRGVALSSYEQYF

V gene: TRBV7-3
D gene: NA
J gene: TRBJ2-5
clone size: NA
CDR3 DNA: TGTGCCAGCAGCTCTTCAAAGGTGGAGACCCAGTACTTC
CDR3 protein: CASSSSKVETQYF

V gene: TRBV2
D gene: TRBD2
J gene: TRBJ2-3
clone size: NA
CDR3 DNA: TGTGCCAGCAGTGGTGGGCTAGCGGGGGGGCAGGATACGCAGTATTTT
CDR3 protein: CASSGGLAGGQDTQYF

V gene: TRBV18
D gene: TRBD1
J gene: TRBJ2-5
clone size: once
CDR3 DNA: TGTGCCAGCTCAAAGGGGGCCCAAGAGACCCAGTACTTC
CDR3 protein: CASSKGAQETQYF

V gene: TRBV12-5
D gene: TRBD2
J gene: TRBJ2-7
clone size: NA
CDR3 DNA: TGTGCTAGTGGTTTGATCCTAACTAGCGGGCCCCACGAGCAGTACTTC
CDR3 protein: CASGLILTSGPHEQYF

V gene: TRBV29-1
D gene: TRBD1
J gene: TRBJ1-1
clone size: NA
CDR3 DNA: TGCAGCGCAAGGACAGGGGAAAACATGAACACTGAAGCTTTCTTT
CDR3 protein: CSARTGENMNTEAFF

V gene: TRBV19
D gene: NA
J gene: TRBJ2-2
clone size: NA
CDR3 DNA: TGTGCCAGTAGTATGCAGGGGTGGAACACCGGGGAGCTGTTTTTT
CDR3 protein: CASSMQGWNTGELFF